This T cell receptor (beta chain) was documented in a study of T cell changes during pregnancy in multiple sclerosis. This CDR3 region has 15 residues. From germline, CDR1 is SGDLS and CDR2 YYNGEE. The V end was cut by 4 bases, the J end by 3 bases, with 14 bases between. The assay was immunoSEQ multiplex PCR, and TCRdb's table has in-frame clones only and misses some. The data hold approximately 60,000 clones, with around 91% observed a single time. The source was peripheral blood, collected in the third trimester of pregnancy. This TCR derives from a female donor in good health, enrolled as a control in a pregnancy study. The chain carries TRBV9 and TRBJ1-3, with no clear D. The CDR3, as DNA: TGTGCCAGCAGCCGTAGCAGCGAACGTGGAAACACCATATATTTT. Its translation is CASSRSSERGNTIYF.